This entry lists 30 T cell receptor beta chains sequenced from one sample in a study of beta chain features in type 1 diabetes. Sequenced material consisted of expressed TCRB transcripts (all of the isolated RNA was reverse transcribed). Profiled with immunoSEQ multiplex PCR; TCRdb holds only in-frame clones, not every one. The repertoire includes 500,000 to 650,000 clones, 9.5% to 15% of them detected once, and approximately 0.11% sits in the top ten. Findings and limits, study-wide: The study found moderately but significantly shorter TCRB CDR3s in all four CD4+ subsets of Type 1 diabetes patients.

Antigens for these TCRs are unknown. Sequencing was carried out using naive CD4+ T cells from blood. These receptor sequences come from a man aged 25-45 years with type 1 diabetes.

J is TRBJ2-3 and V is TRBV11-2; no reliable D call. Germline CDR1 reads SGHAT; CDR2 reads FQNNGV. The V end lost 8 bases, the J end lost 2 bases, and 8 bases lay between the germline ends. The CDR3 is 12 residues long. The CDR3 sequence: CASYTNTDTQYF. The CDR3 bases are TGTGCCAGCTACACCAACACAGATACGCAGTATTTT.

This chain links TRBV5-1 with TRBJ2-1; D may correspond to TRBD1 or TRBD2 (5 bases each). Trimming pared 6 bases from V and 8 bases from J, leaving 21 bases between. CDR1 SGHRS and CDR2 YFSETQ come from the germline V gene. The CDR3 runs to 15 residues. Here the CDR3 DNA reads TGCGCCAGCACCCCGTCGGGACGGACCTCCGATGAGCAGTTCTTC. Translating gives CASTPSGRTSDEQFF.

The chain links TRBV6-1 to TRBJ2-2; weak D call: TRBD1 (6 bases). From germline, CDR1 is MNHNS and CDR2 SASEGT. V lost 7 bases and J 1 base, leaving 10 bases between the germline ends. This CDR3 contains 14 residues. The CDR3 bases are TGTGCCAGCACCCTGACAGGGAACACCGGGGAGCTGTTTTTT. The encoded protein is CASTLTGNTGELFF.

The genes are TRBV7-8 and TRBJ2-6; a weak D match, TRBD1 (5 bases). Trimming cost V 5 bases and J 0 bases, with 17 bases left between them. Per the germline V gene, CDR1 is SGHVS and CDR2 is FQNEAQ. The CDR3 sequence is 18 residues long. CDR3 loop: CASSPLSQGSSGANVLTF. The CDR3 DNA follows: TGTGCCAGCAGCCCTCTTAGCCAGGGTAGCTCTGGGGCCAACGTCCTGACTTTC.

The chain recombines TRBV11-2 with TRBJ1-4; 7 bases match TRBD1. CDR1 and CDR2 from the germline V gene are SGHAT and FQNNGV. The CDR3 covers 16 residues. Trimming cost V 1 base and J 3 bases; bases outside gene matches: 5. In nucleotides, the CDR3 is TGTGCCAGCAGCTTAGCGACAGGGATTGCTAATGAAAAACTGTTTTTT. It yields the protein CASSLATGIANEKLFF.

This chain links TRBV4-2 with TRBJ2-5; 8 positions match TRBD2. Germline-derived CDR1 and CDR2 are LGHNA and YNFKEQ. V trimming: 2 bases; J trimming: 5 bases; junction bases outside the gene matches: 16. This CDR3 spans 18 amino acids. CDR3 amino acids: CASSQILSGGTPGETQYF. Here the CDR3 DNA reads TGTGCCAGCAGCCAAATTCTCAGCGGGGGAACCCCTGGGGAGACCCAGTACTTC.

This clone was counted only a few times. The chain couples TRBV4-1 to TRBJ2-2; D is unresolved. Trimming took off 0 bases at V and 7 bases at J, with 12 bases between the two ends. Germline assignment: CDR1 MGHRA and CDR2 YSYEKL. This CDR3 comprises 15 residues. The chain's CDR3 is CASSQDRREYGELFF. The CDR3 DNA reads TGCGCCAGCAGCCAAGATCGGAGAGAATACGGGGAGCTGTTTTTT.

This chain uses TRBV4-2 with TRBJ2-3, with 9 bases identical to TRBD2. Germline V gives CDR1 LGHNA, CDR2 YNFKEQ. This CDR3 comprises 16 residues. V lost 4 bases, J lost 0 bases, and 5 bases stayed unmatched. The CDR3 sequence: CASSPMAGGSTDTQYF. CDR3 in DNA: TGTGCCAGCAGCCCTATGGCGGGGGGGAGCACAGATACGCAGTATTTT.

The CDR3 protein is CASSPQGRRTKNIQYF. The CDR3 DNA is TGTGCCAGCAGTCCACAGGGGCGGAGAACCAAAAACATTCAGTACTTC. V is TRBV11-2 and J is TRBJ2-4; 7 bases align to TRBD1. V trimming: 6 bases; J trimming: 2 bases; junction bases outside the gene matches: 10. The length of the CDR3 is 16 residues. Germline-derived CDR1 and CDR2 are SGHAT and FQNNGV. The full variable domain, completed using reference TRBV11-2 and TRBJ2-4, is EAGVAQSPRYKIIEKRQSVAFWCNPISGHATLYWYQQILGQGPKLLIQFQNNGVVDDSQLPKDRFSAERLKGVDSTLKIQPAKLEDSAVYLCASSPQGRRTKNIQYFGAGTRLSVL.

The sample holds a few counts of this clone. This chain links TRBV19 with TRBJ2-1, with D unresolved. The CDR3 spans 12 residues. Germline CDR1 reads LNHDA; CDR2 reads SQIVND (reference sequence). The V and J ends lost 3 bases and 4 bases respectively, with 4 bases between them. CDR3 loop: CASSMQYNEQFF. The DNA for the CDR3 is TGTGCCAGTAGTATGCAGTACAATGAGCAGTTCTTC.

The sample holds a few counts of this clone. The J gene is TRBJ2-4, the V gene TRBV4-2, with D possibly TRBD1 on 5 matching bases. The CDR3 covers 15 residues. Germline V CDR1 and CDR2: LGHNA, YNFKEQ. The V and J ends lost 2 bases and 1 base respectively, with 9 bases between them. The CDR3 protein is CASSQRPGAKNIQYF. In nucleotides, the CDR3 is TGTGCCAGCAGCCAACGTCCAGGGGCCAAAAACATTCAGTACTTC.

V is TRBV7-2 and J is TRBJ2-3; tentative D call: TRBD2 (6 bases). This CDR3 comprises 16 residues. CDR1 and CDR2 (germline): SGHTA, FQGNSA. Trimming cost V 3 bases and J 4 bases, with 17 bases left between them. The CDR3 loop reads CASSFEAGTLPDTQYF. The CDR3 region has the DNA TGTGCCAGCAGCTTTGAGGCGGGGACCCTCCCAGATACGCAGTATTTT.

Only a few counts were recorded for this clone. CDR3 protein: CASNVFNGEKLFF. CDR3 bases: TGTGCCAGCAATGTATTCAATGGCGAAAAACTGTTTTTT. The rearrangement uses TRBV28 and TRBJ1-4; no definite D call. V lost 7 bases and J lost 8, with 14 bases in between. Germline V gene sequence: CDR1 MDHEN, CDR2 SYDVKM. The length of the CDR3 is 13 residues.

The V gene is TRBV19, the J gene TRBJ1-2; tentative D call: TRBD1 (6 bases). CDR1 and CDR2 (germline): LNHDA, SQIVND (reference sequence). CDR3 length: 13 amino acids. The V gene lost 6 bases and the J gene lost 1 base, with 9 bases spanning the gap. CDR3 nucleotides: TGTGCCAGTAGACAGGGCTATAACTATGGCTACACCTTC. Residues: CASRQGYNYGYTF.

This chain connects TRBV30 to TRBJ2-3, with a tentative D call TRBD1 (5 bases). This CDR3 region has 17 residues. Looked up from germline, CDR1 is GTSNPN and CDR2 is SVGIG (reference sequence). Trimming removed 0 bases from V and 1 base from J, with 17 bases in between. CDR3 DNA sequence: TGTGCCTGGAGTGTATCGGCCGTTGACAGCCGCACAGATACGCAGTATTTT. Translation: CAWSVSAVDSRTDTQYF. Complete variable domain (other parts from reference TRBV30 and TRBJ2-3): SQTIHQWPATLVQPVGSPLSLECTVEGTSNPNLYWYRQAAGRGLQLLFYSVGIGQISSEVPQNLSASRPQDRQFILSSKKLLLSDSGFYLCAWSVSAVDSRTDTQYFGPGTRLTVL.

This clone has a handful of counts. The V call is TRBV9, the J call TRBJ2-2, with D perhaps matching TRBD2 (6 bases). This CDR3 has 16 residues. V was shortened by 0 bases and J by 7 bases, with 16 bases between the two germline ends. Germline V CDR1 and CDR2: SGDLS, YYNGEE. CDR3 amino acids: CASSVAKLARGGELFF. CDR3 DNA sequence: TGTGCCAGCAGCGTAGCAAAACTAGCCCGGGGCGGGGAGCTGTTTTTT.

CDR3 DNA sequence: TGTGCCAGTAGTATTTATCAGCGCACAGATACGCAGTATTTT. It codes for CASSIYQRTDTQYF. This chain uses TRBV19 with TRBJ2-3; D not certain. The CDR3 extends over 14 amino acids. Looked up from germline, CDR1 is LNHDA and CDR2 is SQIVND (reference sequence). The germline V and J ends were trimmed by 3 bases and 1 base, with 8 bases remaining between them.

The chain couples TRBV7-9 to TRBJ1-4, with 7 bases that match TRBD1. The CDR3 consists of 15 residues. Germline V lookup: CDR1 SEHNR, CDR2 FQNEAQ (reference sequence). J gave up 7 bases and V 5 bases, and 10 bases lay outside the gene matches. CDR3 protein: CASSGPGTAPEKLFF. Here the CDR3 DNA reads TGTGCCAGCAGCGGTCCCGGGACAGCCCCTGAAAAACTGTTTTTT.

There are a few counts of this clone. This rearrangement joins TRBV25-1 to TRBJ1-6, with D tentatively TRBD1 (5 bases). The ends were cut back, 2 bases at V and 7 bases at J, with 6 bases in the middle. CDR1 MGHDK and CDR2 SYGVNS come from the germline V gene. CDR3 length equals 13 residues. The CDR3 protein is CASSERQNSPLHF. CDR3 nucleotides: TGTGCCAGCAGTGAAAGACAGAATTCACCCCTCCACTTT.

This clone was counted once. CDR3 nucleotide sequence: TGTGCCAGCAGTTACTCGAGATCGAGCAATCAGCCCCAGCATTTT. Its translation: CASSYSRSSNQPQHF. The chain has TRBV6-5 and TRBJ1-5; no definite D call. This CDR3 is built from 15 residues. Per the germline V gene, CDR1 is MNHEY and CDR2 is SVGAGI. Between the trimmed V and J ends, which lost 0 bases and 1 base, there was a span of 7 bases.

J is TRBJ1-5 and V is TRBV10-3; 7 bases are a match to TRBD1. The germline CDR1 and CDR2 sequences are ENHRY and SYGVKD. Unmatched junction bases numbered 1, after V lost 5 bases and J lost 0 bases. The CDR3 has 14 residues. CDR3 nucleotides: TGTGCCATCAGTTGGGACAGTAGCAATCAGCCCCAGCATTTT. Translating it yields CAISWDSSNQPQHF.

The V call is TRBV5-6, the J call TRBJ1-2; D is unclear. Germline CDR1 SGHDT, CDR2 YYEEEE. The CDR3 extends over 12 amino acids. The V gene lost 4 bases and the J gene lost 3 bases, with 7 bases spanning the gap. The DNA of the CDR3 is TGTGCCAGCAGCACCGGGGACTATGGCTACACCTTC. This gives the protein CASSTGDYGYTF. Using reference TRBV5-6 and TRBJ1-2 for the parts outside the CDR3, the full variable domain is DAGVTQSPTHLIKTRGQQVTLRCSPKSGHDTVSWYQQALGQGPQFIFQYYEEEERQRGNFPDRFSGHQFPNYSSELNVNALLLGDSALYLCASSTGDYGYTFGSGTRLTVV.

This chain connects TRBV9 to TRBJ2-6; D is undetermined. The germline CDR1 and CDR2 sequences are SGDLS and YYNGEE. V dropped 3 bases and J dropped 0 bases, with 7 bases sitting between them. CDR3 length: 15 amino acids. The CDR3 bases are TGTGCCAGCAGCGCCACAGACTCTGGGGCCAACGTCCTGACTTTC. Its protein is CASSATDSGANVLTF.

This clone appeared a few times. The rearrangement joins TRBV28 to TRBJ2-6, with D unclear. CDR3 length: 15 residues. From germline, CDR1 is MDHEN and CDR2 SYDVKM. V lost 3 bases, J lost 3 bases, and 9 bases lay in between. The CDR3: CASSLSVGGANVLTF. The DNA of the CDR3 is TGTGCCAGCAGTTTGTCCGTTGGTGGGGCCAACGTCCTGACTTTC. Together with reference TRBV28 and TRBJ2-6, the CDR3 gives the full variable domain: DVKVTQSSRYLVKRTGEKVFLECVQDMDHENMFWYRQDPGLGLRLIYFSYDVKMKEKGDIPEGYSVSREKKERFSLILESASTNQTSMYLCASSLSVGGANVLTFGAGSRLTVL.

This clone turned up a few times. The V and J genes are TRBV6-5 and TRBJ2-5; 8 positions match TRBD1. Germline V gene sequence: CDR1 MNHEY, CDR2 SVGAGI. CDR3 length: 15 residues. The V gene end was trimmed by 4 bases and the J gene end by 1 base; junction bases not matched to a gene: 5. The CDR3 loop reads CASSWQGAAQETQYF. In nucleotides, the CDR3 is TGTGCCAGCAGTTGGCAGGGGGCTGCCCAAGAGACCCAGTACTTC.

This clone was observed a few times. The chain employs TRBV7-9 and TRBJ2-5; D could derive from TRBD1 or TRBD2 (6 bases each). Germline CDR1 reads SEHNR; CDR2 reads FQNEAQ (reference sequence). Trimming removed 7 bases from V and 2 bases from J, with 11 bases in between. The CDR3 extends over 13 amino acids. CDR3: CASIEGGQETQYF. The CDR3 nucleotides are TGTGCCAGCATCGAAGGGGGGCAAGAGACCCAGTACTTC. The full variable domain, completed using reference TRBV7-9 and TRBJ2-5, is DTGVSQNPRHKITKRGQNVTFRCDPISEHNRLYWYRQTLGQGPEFLTYFQNEAQLEKSRLLSDRFSAERPKGSFSTLEIQRTEQGDSAMYLCASIEGGQETQYFGPGTRLLVL.

The chain uses TRBV18 and TRBJ1-3, with a possible D match to TRBD1 (6 bases). The length of the CDR3 is 17 residues. Trimming took off 0 bases at V and 6 bases at J, with 18 bases between the two ends. Germline values: CDR1 KGHSH, CDR2 LQKENI. For the CDR3, the DNA is TGTGCCAGCTCACCACCGGTGGACAGTGGTTCATCAAACACCATATATTTT. It yields the protein CASSPPVDSGSSNTIYF.

The gene calls are TRBV7-2 and TRBJ1-5, with D hard to call. The CDR3 covers 15 residues. Trimming removed 6 bases at V and 1 base at J, with 13 bases between. The germline gives CDR1 SGHTA, CDR2 FQGNSA. The CDR3 protein is CASSPDPRSNQPQHF. Written as DNA, the CDR3 is TGTGCCAGCAGTCCCGACCCGAGGAGCAATCAGCCCCAGCATTTT. The variable domain in full, completed from reference TRBV7-2 and TRBJ1-5, reads GAGVSQSPSNKVTEKGKDVELRCDPISGHTALYWYRQSLGQGLEFLIYFQGNSAPDKSGLPSDRFSAERTGGSVSTLTIQRTQQEDSAVYLCASSPDPRSNQPQHFGDGTRLSIL.

This clone has only a few counts. V gene TRBV5-5 combines with J gene TRBJ2-5; a weak D match, TRBD1 (6 bases). Germline CDR1 reads SGHKS; CDR2 reads YYEKEE (reference sequence). The CDR3 has 15 amino acids. With 0 bases removed from V and 4 bases from J, the gap between germline ends came to 13 bases. The CDR3 nucleotides are TGTGCCAGCAGCTTGGACAGGGTTGGTGTAGAGACCCAGTACTTC. Amino acids: CASSLDRVGVETQYF.

This clone was seen a handful of times. The J gene is TRBJ2-3, the V gene TRBV9, with D hard to call. The CDR3 is 13 residues long. Germline V gene data show CDR1 as SGDLS and CDR2 as YYNGEE. The germline V and J ends were trimmed by 3 bases and 8 bases, with 13 bases remaining between them. CDR3 protein: CASSASRLSTQYF. CDR3 DNA: TGTGCCAGCAGCGCGAGTAGGTTAAGTACGCAGTATTTT.